A selection of T cell receptor beta chains follows, all from one sample in a study of blood T cell repertoires in COVID-19. TCRdb's table, derived via immunoSEQ multiplex PCR, lists solely in-frame clones and lacks some. The sample lists almost 250,000 clones; 85% were seen once. The material sequenced was PBMCs or T cells enriched from blood (not recorded which). The source of these receptors is a woman in her forties or fifties with acute COVID-19. Each CDR3 is given with its conserved first and last residue. A D gene is named only where the DNA matches it firmly. Expanded clones get a size class; other rows say once, few or many, or leave the size out.

d_call clone_size j_call v_call cdr3_nt cdr3_aa
TRBD1 NA TRBJ1-3 TRBV30 TGTGCCTGGAGTCCAGGGGGAGCTGGAAACACCATATATTTT CAWSPGGAGNTIYF
NA NA TRBJ1-1 TRBV28 TGTGCCAGCAGTTTAGAGGAGTCGATGCCTGAAGCTTTCTTT CASSLEESMPEAFF
TRBD1 NA TRBJ1-1 TRBV18 TGTGCCAGCTCGGGCAACGAACACAGGGGATCGAACACTGAAGCTTTCTTT CASSGNEHRGSNTEAFF
NA NA TRBJ2-2 TRBV25-1 TGTGCCAGCAGTGACCAGGGTAGTGCGAACACCGGGGAGCTGTTTTTT CASSDQGSANTGELFF
TRBD1 NA TRBJ1-1 TRBV19 TGTGCCAGTAGTATAGAGGGAGCCGAACTACGACAGGGACGCACTGAAGCTTTCTTT CASSIEGAELRQGRTEAFF
TRBD1 NA TRBJ1-2 TRBV19 TGTGCCAGTAGTCCCCAGGGGCGACAGGGGCACTATGGCTACACCTTC CASSPQGRQGHYGYTF
NA NA TRBJ2-1 TRBV5-1 TGCGCCAGCAGCTTGGACGGGGGTCATTACAATGAGCAGTTCTTC CASSLDGGHYNEQFF
NA NA TRBJ2-1 TRBV16 TGTGCCAGCAGCCCTCGACATACCCGCAATGAGCAGTTCTTC CASSPRHTRNEQFF
TRBD1 NA TRBJ1-2 TRBV27 TGTGCCAGCAGTTTAGGTGGCAGGGGGGATGGCTACACCTTC CASSLGGRGDGYTF
NA few TRBJ1-1 TRBV5-6 TGTGCCAGCAGCGGCAGGGGTTGGGGTGAAGCTTTCTTT CASSGRGWGEAFF
TRBD1 NA TRBJ2-3 TRBV15 TGTGCCACCAGCAGAGATTTCAGACAGGGGGATACGCAGTATTTT CATSRDFRQGDTQYF
NA NA TRBJ1-3 TRBV4-3 TGCGCCAGCAGCCAAGACAGTCACTCTGGAAACACCATATATTTT CASSQDSHSGNTIYF
NA NA TRBJ2-7 TRBV12-3/TRBV12-4 TGTGCCAGCAGTTACAGGGAAGAGCAGTACTTC CASSYREEQYF
TRBD1 once TRBJ1-2 TRBV11-2 TGTGCCAGCAGCCCCGGGACAGGGCTGGGCTATGGCTACACCTTC CASSPGTGLGYGYTF
NA NA TRBJ1-5 TRBV5-1 TGCGCCAGCAGCTTGGGCCAGGGAAGCAATCAGCCCCAGCATTTT CASSLGQGSNQPQHF
NA NA TRBJ2-5 TRBV14 TGTGCCAGCAGCAGTTTGGGTGTGCGGGAGACCCAGTACTTC CASSSLGVRETQYF
NA NA TRBJ1-5 TRBV19 TGTGCCACCGGGGGAGGGTGGAGGAGCAATCAGCCCCAGCATTTT CATGGGWRSNQPQHF